A selection of T cell receptor beta chains follows, all from one sample in a study of blood T cell repertoires in COVID-19. Sequencing used immunoSEQ multiplex PCR; TCRdb keeps in-frame clones, though not all of them. The sample consists of about 220,000 clones, roughly 89% of them appearing once. Sequencing was carried out using PBMCs or T cells enriched from blood (not recorded which). The receptor source for this set is a woman aged 40 to 50 who had recovered from COVID-19. CDR3s include the opening cysteine and the closing phenylalanine or tryptophan. A D gene is named only where the DNA matches it firmly. Clone size, where shown, is once, few, many, or a class for clones that have expanded.

>TRBJ2-2|TRBV9|-|TRBD2
TGTGCCAGTCGACGGACTAGCGAGAACACCGGGGAGCTGTTTTTT
CASRRTSENTGELFF
>TRBJ2-1|TRBV7-2|-|-
TGTGCCAGCAGCTTAACAGAACTCAACAATGAGCAGTTCTTC
CASSLTELNNEQFF
>TRBJ2-3|TRBV19|-|-
TGTGCCAGTAGTAGCTGGAGATATACAGATACGCAGTATTTT
CASSSWRYTDTQYF
>TRBJ1-4|TRBV4-3|-|TRBD1
TGCGCCAGCAGCCAAGATCTTGGCCAGGGGGACGAAAAACTGTTTTTT
CASSQDLGQGDEKLFF
>TRBJ1-2|TRBV28|-|-
TGTGCCAGCAGTTTAAGGGCGGGCTTCTATGGCTACACCTTC
CASSLRAGFYGYTF
>TRBJ1-1|TRBV6-1|-|-
TGTGCCAGCAGTGATCCGGGGTGGATGAACACTGAAGCTTTCTTT
CASSDPGWMNTEAFF
>TRBJ1-1|TRBV4-1|many|-
TGCGCCAGCAGCCAAGGCGGGTCTCGCACTGAAGCTTTCTTT
CASSQGGSRTEAFF
>TRBJ2-5|TRBV20-1|-|TRBD2
TGCAGTGCTAGTGCTCCTAGCGGCAGGCAAGAGACCCAGTACTTC
CSASAPSGRQETQYF
>TRBJ1-4|TRBV30|-|TRBD1
TGTGCCTCCGAGGCTGATGACAGGGTAGGAGAAAAACTGTTTTTT
CASEADDRVGEKLFF
>TRBJ1-6|TRBV6-5|-|-
TGTGCCAGCAGTTACCAAGACAGCAATTCACCCCTCCACTTT
CASSYQDSNSPLHF
>TRBJ2-3|TRBV5-1|-|-
TGCGCCAGCAGCCACGGTTTAGCGGCAGATACGCAGTATTTT
CASSHGLAADTQYF
>TRBJ2-5|TRBV15|many|TRBD1
TGTGCCACCAGCAACCGGGACAGACAAGAGACCCAGTACTTC
CATSNRDRQETQYF
>TRBJ1-2|TRBV3-1/TRBV3-2|many|-
TGTGCCAGACAGGACACGCGTCCCTCTTTGGATGGCTACACCTTC
CARQDTRPSLDGYTF
>TRBJ2-1|TRBV19|-|-
TGTGCCAGTAGTACTAGCGCCAACTCCTACAATGAGCAGTTCTTC
CASSTSANSYNEQFF
>TRBJ1-1|TRBV9|-|-
TGTGCCAGCAGTCTCGACCAGACACCCCTGCCCGCTTTCTTT
CASSLDQTPLPAFF
>TRBJ1-4|TRBV6-5|few|TRBD1
TGTGCCAGCACCCGGGACAGTCTCTATGAAAAACTGTTTTTT
CASTRDSLYEKLFF
>TRBJ2-7|TRBV7-2|few|-
TGTGCCAGCAGCTTAGCGGGAGGGGGCTCCTACGAGCAGTACTTC
CASSLAGGGSYEQYF
>TRBJ1-6|TRBV7-2|-|-
TGTGCCAGCAGCTGGACCCAGGGTCGGGATTCACCCCTCCACTTT
CASSWTQGRDSPLHF
>TRBJ2-1|TRBV4-1|-|-
TGCGCCAGCAGAGGCCATTACCGGGCGGGCCCCGCCGTTCACAATGAGCAGTTCTTC
CASRGHYRAGPAVHNEQFF
>TRBJ2-4|TRBV4-2|-|-
TGTGCCAGCAGCCCAGGCACCGATCAGTACTTC
CASSPGTDQYF